The 18 T cell receptor beta chains in this list originate from one sample, sequenced in a study of tumor-infiltrating lymphocytes in oesophageal squamous cell carcinoma. TCRdb fed the PCR reads into MiXCR, producing one record per CDR3 protein. The profile shows approximately 9,700 distinct CDR3 sequences, roughly three fifths of them singletons. The sample consisted of esophageal tumor tissue. All receptors come from a male donor with esophageal squamous cell carcinoma.

In this sample, this clonotype turned up a few times. The chain carries TRBV7-2 and TRBJ2-1, with D tentatively TRBD2 (6 bases). V lost 1 base and J lost 12, with 19 bases in between. The germline gives CDR1 SGHTA, CDR2 FQGNSA. The length of the CDR3 is 15 residues. The CDR3 loop is CASSLDGSTGVGQFF. In DNA form, the CDR3 reads TGTGCCAGCAGCTTAGATGGGTCGACGGGGGTCGGGCAGTTCTTC.

The V call is TRBV12-3 or TRBV12-4, the J call TRBJ1-1, with 7 nucleotides matching TRBD1. The CDR3 sequence is 12 residues long. Unmatched junction bases numbered 1, after V lost 5 bases and J lost 4 bases. The CDR3 nucleotides are TGTGCCAGCAGTCGACAGGGCACTGAAGCTTTCTTT. As protein: CASSRQGTEAFF.

The chain has TRBV7-2 and TRBJ2-1; the D is unclear. Germline V gene lookup returns CDR1 SGHTA and CDR2 FQGNSA. This CDR3 comprises 17 residues. V was clipped by 1 base and J by 2 bases, with 15 bases between them. CDR3: CASSLDSLARPYNEQFF. The CDR3 DNA reads TGTGCCAGCAGCTTAGATTCCCTGGCAAGACCCTACAATGAGCAGTTCTTC.

This clonotype has at least ten counts. V is TRBV5-4 and J is TRBJ2-2; 7 nucleotides agree with TRBD1. Germline V gives CDR1 SGHNT, CDR2 YYREEE (reference sequence). Trimming at V came to 0 bases and at J to 5 bases, leaving 4 bases not matched to a gene. The CDR3 extends over 15 amino acids. The CDR3 region has the DNA TGTGCCAGCAGCTTGGCCTACAGGGGTACCGGGGAGCTGTTTTTT. This translates into CASSLAYRGTGELFF.

This clonotype was detected a few times. Since the CDR3 does not end with the conserved phenylalanine or tryptophan, this likely comes from a read error. The limits of the CDR3 on the DNA are not certain, so only TCRdb's listed CDR3 is given. The chain recombines TRBV7-4 with TRBJ2-5. The germline gives CDR1 SGHVT, CDR2 SQSDAQ. Including both end residues, the CDR3 is 14 amino acids long. CDR3 in amino acids: CASSLSTYGYTFGS.

The chain recombines TRBV7-9 with TRBJ2-7, with 8 bases matching TRBD1. The J call may not be correct, given that the DNA end is closer to TRBJ2-1. CDR1 and CDR2 from the germline V gene are SEHNR and FQNEAQ (reference sequence). This CDR3 is built from 13 residues. The CDR3 sequence: CASRRQGYNEQFF. The DNA of the CDR3 is TGTGCCAGCAGACGACAGGGGTACAATGAGCAGTTCTTC.

V and J are TRBV28 and TRBJ2-5; D may be TRBD2 (5 bases). The CDR3 consists of 13 residues. Trimming cost V 4 bases and J 1 base, with 7 bases left between them. CDR1 and CDR2 from the germline V gene are MDHEN and SYDVKM. CDR3 sequence (DNA): TGTGCCAGCAGTTCGGGATCCCAAGAGACCCAGTACTTC. This encodes CASSSGSQETQYF.

As regards this clonotype: The conserved final phenylalanine or tryptophan is absent from the CDR3, which likely points to a read error. The DNA is omitted, as the CDR3 cannot be located on it reliably, and the CDR3 follows TCRdb's listing. This chain joins TRBV7-9 and TRBJ2-2; the D segment call TRBD2 is taken from the table without a DNA check. Germline CDR1 reads SEHNR; CDR2 reads FQNEAQ (reference sequence). From its first to its last residue, the CDR3 has 10 amino acids. This CDR3 reads CAIIVAGGDV.

This chain joins TRBV7-2 and TRBJ1-4; D not certain. Trimming took 4 bases from V and 5 from J, leaving 14 bases between them. CDR3 length: 15 amino acids. Germline loops: CDR1 SGHTA, CDR2 FQGNSA. CDR3 DNA sequence: TGTGCCAGCAGCTCGAACATGGTGGAAAATGAAAAACTGTTTTTT. Translation: CASSSNMVENEKLFF.

CDR3 in DNA: TGTGCCAGCAGCCGATCGGGACAGGATAACTATGGCTACACCTTC. Translated: CASSRSGQDNYGYTF. The chain has TRBV6-1 and TRBJ1-2, with 8 positions matching TRBD1. From germline, CDR1 is MNHNS and CDR2 SASEGT. This CDR3 contains 15 residues. V shed 6 bases, J shed 1 base, and the junction held 7 bases outside the gene matches.

As for this clonotype: One junction end does not reproduce the germline sequence, and a read error may be involved. The chain carries TRBV11-3 and TRBJ2-7, with D uncertain. This CDR3 is built from 15 residues. CDR1 SGHNT and CDR2 YENEEA come from the germline V gene. The CDR3 reads CASSLGAASSYKQYF. CDR3 sequence (DNA): TGTGCCAGCAGCTTAGGGGCAGCAAGCTCCTACAAGCAGTACTTC.

The chain combines TRBV6-9 with TRBJ2-1; TRBD2 matches 8 bases. V lost 6 bases and J lost 3; bases outside the gene matches: 7. The CDR3 runs 15 residues. From germline, CDR1 is MNHGY and CDR2 SVAAGI. In nucleotides, the CDR3 is TGTGCCAGCAGGAGCGGGAGAGCCTACTACAATGAGCAGTTCTTC. Translation: CASRSGRAYYNEQFF.

A note on this clonotype: Germline is not matched at one junction end, which may reflect a read error. The V gene is TRBV7-9, the J gene TRBJ2-3; D not certain. The J call may be mistaken, given a closer DNA end match to TRBJ2-1. The CDR3 is 13 amino acids. Germline assignment: CDR1 SEHNR and CDR2 FQNEAQ (reference sequence). The CDR3 loop reads CASSPGQYNEQFF. The CDR3 region has the DNA TGTGCTAGCAGCCCCGGGCAGTACAATGAGCAGTTCTTC.

This chain joins TRBV7-8 and TRBJ1-1, with 7 bases matching TRBD1. The CDR3 consists of 15 residues. V gave up 5 bases and J gave up 1 base; unmatched junction bases: 7. CDR1 SGHVS and CDR2 FQNEAQ come from the germline V gene. As DNA, the CDR3 is TGTGCCAGCAGCCGCTCGACAGGGTCGAACACTGAAGCTTTCTTT. Encoded protein: CASSRSTGSNTEAFF.

This chain joins TRBV5-1 and TRBJ2-7, with D perhaps TRBD1 or TRBD2 (5 bases each). The CDR3 has 13 amino acids. The ends were cut back, 4 bases at V and 7 bases at J, with 15 bases in the middle. Germline-derived CDR1 and CDR2 are SGHRS and YFSETQ. The CDR3, as DNA: TGCGCCAGCAGCCTCGGGACCAGCAATGAGCAGTACTTC. It yields the protein CASSLGTSNEQYF.

The table lists this clonotype with many counts. The junction shows a germline mismatch at one end, possibly a read error. The gene calls are TRBV3-1 and TRBJ2-5, with D tentatively TRBD1 (5 bases). Germline loops: CDR1 LGHDT, CDR2 YNNKEL (reference sequence). CDR3 size: 14 residues. This CDR3 reads CASSRGHSNSPLHF. DNA for the CDR3: TGTGCCAGCAGCCGCGGACACAGTAATTCACCCCTCCACTTC.

The V and J genes are TRBV7-2 and TRBJ2-5, with a tentative D call TRBD1 (6 bases). The J call may be incorrect, as the DNA end agrees better with TRBJ2-7. Germline-derived CDR1 and CDR2 are SGHTA and FQGNSA. This CDR3 has 15 residues. Written as DNA, the CDR3 is TGTGCCAGCAGCCCAGCCTTGGGGACAAACTACGAGCAGTACTTC. Translation: CASSPALGTNYEQYF.

This clonotype was recorded only once. The chain uses TRBV11-3 and TRBJ2-1; 8 nucleotides match TRBD1. The DNA end is more similar to TRBJ2-5, so the J call may be wrong. From germline, CDR1 is SGHNT and CDR2 YENEEA. CDR3 length equals 14 residues. In DNA form, the CDR3 reads TGTGCCAGCAGCCCTGGACAGGGAAGAGAGACCCAGTACTTC. Translating gives CASSPGQGRETQYF.